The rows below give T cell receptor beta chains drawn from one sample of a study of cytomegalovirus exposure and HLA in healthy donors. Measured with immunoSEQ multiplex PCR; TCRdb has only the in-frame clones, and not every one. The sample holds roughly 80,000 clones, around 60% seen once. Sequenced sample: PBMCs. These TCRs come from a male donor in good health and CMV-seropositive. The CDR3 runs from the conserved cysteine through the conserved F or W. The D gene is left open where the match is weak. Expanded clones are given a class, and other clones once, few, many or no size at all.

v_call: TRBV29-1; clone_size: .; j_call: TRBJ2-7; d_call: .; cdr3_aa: CSVRGAKWTNYEQYF; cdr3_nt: TGCAGCGTTCGGGGGGCCAAGTGGACCAATTACGAGCAGTACTTC
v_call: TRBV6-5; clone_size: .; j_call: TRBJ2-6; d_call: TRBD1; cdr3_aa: CASHGRGTGANVLTF; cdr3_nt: TGTGCCAGCCATGGCAGGGGGACTGGGGCCAACGTCCTGACTTTC
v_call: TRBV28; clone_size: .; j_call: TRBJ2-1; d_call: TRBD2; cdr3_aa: CASRQGLAVGNEQFF; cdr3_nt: TGTGCCAGCAGGCAGGGACTAGCTGTTGGCAATGAGCAGTTCTTC
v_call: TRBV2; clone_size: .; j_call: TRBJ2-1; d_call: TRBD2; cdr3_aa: CASSGGLAYNEQFF; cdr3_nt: TGTGCCAGCAGTGGGGGACTAGCCTACAATGAGCAGTTCTTC
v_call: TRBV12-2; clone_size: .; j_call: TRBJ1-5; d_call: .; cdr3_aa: CASRSNRGRDQPQHF; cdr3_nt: TGTGCAAGTCGCTCCAACAGGGGGCGAGATCAGCCCCAGCATTTT
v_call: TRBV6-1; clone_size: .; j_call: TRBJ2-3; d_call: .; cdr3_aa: CASSPGVGDTQYF; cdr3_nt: TGTGCCAGCAGCCCAGGGGTTGGAGATACGCAGTATTTT
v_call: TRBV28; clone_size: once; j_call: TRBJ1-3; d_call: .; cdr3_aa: CATGGAGGNTIYF; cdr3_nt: TGTGCTACCGGGGGTGCCGGGGGAAACACCATATATTTT
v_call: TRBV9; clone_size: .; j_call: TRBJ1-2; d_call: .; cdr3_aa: CASSVGGPYGYTF; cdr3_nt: TGTGCCAGCAGCGTAGGAGGGCCCTATGGCTACACCTTC
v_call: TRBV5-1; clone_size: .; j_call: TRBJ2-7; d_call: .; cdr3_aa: CASSGQGSYEQYF; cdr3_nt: TGCGCCAGCAGCGGGCAGGGCTCCTACGAGCAGTACTTC
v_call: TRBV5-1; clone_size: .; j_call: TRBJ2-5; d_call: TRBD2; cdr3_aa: CASSIGTSGAQETQYF; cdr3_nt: TGCGCCAGCAGTATCGGGACTAGCGGGGCCCAAGAGACCCAGTACTTC
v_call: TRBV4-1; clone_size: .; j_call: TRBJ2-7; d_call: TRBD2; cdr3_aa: CASSQEGREGLYEQYF; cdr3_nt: TGCGCCAGCAGCCAAGAAGGTCGGGAGGGCCTCTACGAGCAGTACTTC
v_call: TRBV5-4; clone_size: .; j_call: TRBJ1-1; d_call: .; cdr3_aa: CASSLGTFGTEAFF; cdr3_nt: TGTGCCAGCAGCTTGGGGACATTCGGCACTGAAGCTTTCTTT
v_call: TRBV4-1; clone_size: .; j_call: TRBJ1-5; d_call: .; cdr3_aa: CASSQTDSNQPQHF; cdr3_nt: TGCGCCAGCAGCCAAACAGATAGCAATCAGCCCCAGCATTTT
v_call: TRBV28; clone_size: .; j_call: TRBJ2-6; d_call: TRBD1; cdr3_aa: CASSRDRLSGANVLTF; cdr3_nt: TGTGCCAGCAGTAGGGACAGACTCTCTGGGGCCAACGTCCTGACTTTC
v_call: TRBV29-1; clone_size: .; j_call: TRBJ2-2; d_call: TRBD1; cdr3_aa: CSVEEGGGTGELFF; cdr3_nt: TGCAGCGTTGAAGAAGGGGGCGGTACCGGGGAGCTGTTTTTT
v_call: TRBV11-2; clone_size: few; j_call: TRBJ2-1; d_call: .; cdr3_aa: CASSLGRVSEQFF; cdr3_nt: TGTGCCAGCAGCTTAGGCAGGGTGAGTGAGCAGTTCTTC
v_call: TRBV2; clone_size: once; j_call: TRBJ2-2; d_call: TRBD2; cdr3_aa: CASSVTGGPGGGELFF; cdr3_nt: TGTGCCAGCAGTGTAACGGGAGGGCCCGGAGGCGGGGAGCTGTTTTTT
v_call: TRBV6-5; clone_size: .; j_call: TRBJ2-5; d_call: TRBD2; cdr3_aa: CASSYREGEETQYF; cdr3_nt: TGTGCCAGCAGTTACCGGGAGGGGGAAGAGACCCAGTACTTC
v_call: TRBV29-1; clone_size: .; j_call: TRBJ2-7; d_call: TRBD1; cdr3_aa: CSAEFRDSSYEQYF; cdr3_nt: TGCAGCGCAGAATTCCGGGACAGCTCCTACGAGCAGTACTTC
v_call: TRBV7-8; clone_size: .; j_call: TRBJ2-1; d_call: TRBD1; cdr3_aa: CASTPRTGGNNEQFF; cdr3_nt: TGTGCCAGCACCCCTCGGACAGGGGGCAACAATGAGCAGTTCTTC
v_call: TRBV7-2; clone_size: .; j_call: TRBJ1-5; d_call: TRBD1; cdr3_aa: CASSLAGQGAGQPQHF; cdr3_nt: TGTGCCAGCAGCTTAGCGGGGCAGGGGGCAGGACAGCCCCAGCATTTT
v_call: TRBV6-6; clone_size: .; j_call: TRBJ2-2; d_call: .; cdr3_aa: CANPQRDTGELFF; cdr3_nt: TGTGCCAACCCCCAGCGGGACACCGGGGAGCTGTTTTTT
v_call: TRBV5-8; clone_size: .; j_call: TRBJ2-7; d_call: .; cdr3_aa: CASSHGYGQYF; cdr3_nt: TGTGCCAGCAGCCACGGGTACGGGCAGTACTTC
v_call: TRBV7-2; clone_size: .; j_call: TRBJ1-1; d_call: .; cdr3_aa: CASSQPGIEAFF; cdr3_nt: TGTGCCAGCAGCCAGCCGGGGATTGAAGCTTTCTTT
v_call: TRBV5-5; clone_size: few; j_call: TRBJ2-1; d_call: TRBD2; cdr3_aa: CASTNGTSGYNEQFF; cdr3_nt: TGTGCCAGCACCAACGGGACTAGCGGCTACAATGAGCAGTTCTTC
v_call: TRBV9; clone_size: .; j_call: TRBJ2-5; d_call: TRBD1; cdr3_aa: CASPGPQGGETQYF; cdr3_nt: TGTGCCAGCCCAGGGCCACAGGGGGGAGAGACCCAGTACTTC
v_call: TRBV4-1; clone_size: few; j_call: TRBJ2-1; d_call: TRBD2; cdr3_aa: CASAPPAAGGRNEQFF; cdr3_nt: TGCGCCAGCGCCCCTCCTGCGGCGGGAGGGCGGAATGAGCAGTTCTTC
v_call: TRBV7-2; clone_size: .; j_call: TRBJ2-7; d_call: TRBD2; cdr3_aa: CASSSLGGMYEQYF; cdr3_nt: TGTGCCAGCAGCTCCCTCGGGGGGATGTACGAGCAGTACTTC
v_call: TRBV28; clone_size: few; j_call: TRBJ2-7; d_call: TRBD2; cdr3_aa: CASSFLGGGYEQYF; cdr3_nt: TGTGCCAGCAGTTTCTTGGGGGGAGGGTACGAGCAGTACTTC
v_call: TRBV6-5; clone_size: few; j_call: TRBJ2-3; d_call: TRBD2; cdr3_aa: CASRTSGSGTDTQYF; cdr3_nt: TGTGCCAGCAGGACTAGCGGGAGTGGGACAGATACGCAGTATTTT
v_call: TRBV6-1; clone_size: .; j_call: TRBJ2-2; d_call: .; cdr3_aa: CASSKEGGASKSGELFF; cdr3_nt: TGTGCCAGCAGTAAAGAAGGGGGGGCGTCGAAATCCGGGGAGCTGTTCTTT
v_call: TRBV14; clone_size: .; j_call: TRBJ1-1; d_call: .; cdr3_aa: CASSLFGSAEAFF; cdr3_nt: TGTGCCAGCAGCCTATTTGGGAGCGCTGAAGCTTTCTTT
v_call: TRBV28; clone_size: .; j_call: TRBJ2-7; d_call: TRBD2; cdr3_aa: CASSPGDYSYEQYF; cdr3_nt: TGTGCCAGCAGTCCCGGGGACTACTCCTACGAGCAGTACTTC
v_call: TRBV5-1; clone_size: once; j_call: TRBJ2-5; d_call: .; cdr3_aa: CASSPPLDSQETQYF; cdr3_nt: TGCGCCAGCAGCCCCCCACTGGACAGTCAAGAGACCCAGTACTTC
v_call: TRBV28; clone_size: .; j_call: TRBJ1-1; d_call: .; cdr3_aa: CASSLGLRGAFF; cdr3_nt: TGTGCCAGCAGCTTAGGCCTCCGTGGAGCTTTCTTT
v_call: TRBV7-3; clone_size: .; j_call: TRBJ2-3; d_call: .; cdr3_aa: CASSLSREPTDTQYF; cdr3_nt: TGTGCCAGCAGCTTATCCCGGGAGCCCACAGATACGCAGTATTTT
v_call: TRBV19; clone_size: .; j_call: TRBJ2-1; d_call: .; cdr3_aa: CASSIEGALSEQFF; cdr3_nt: TGTGCCAGTAGTATAGAGGGGGCCTTGAGTGAGCAGTTCTTC
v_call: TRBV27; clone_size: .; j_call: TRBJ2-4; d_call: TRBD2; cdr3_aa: CASRALSGIWAKNIQYF; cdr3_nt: TGTGCCAGCAGGGCCCTTAGCGGGATATGGGCCAAAAACATTCAGTACTTC
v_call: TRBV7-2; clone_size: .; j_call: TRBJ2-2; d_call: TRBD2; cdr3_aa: CASSLLAGGFEELFF; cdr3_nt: TGTGCCAGCAGCTTATTAGCGGGAGGTTTCGAGGAGCTGTTTTTT
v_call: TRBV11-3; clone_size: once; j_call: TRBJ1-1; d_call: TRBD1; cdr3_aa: CASSPGTGDTEAFF; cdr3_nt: TGTGCCAGCAGCCCCGGGACAGGAGACACTGAAGCTTTCTTT
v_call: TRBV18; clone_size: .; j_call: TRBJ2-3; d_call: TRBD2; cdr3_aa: CASSLLRTSATDTQYF; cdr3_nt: TGTGCCAGCTCACTGCTACGGACTAGCGCCACAGATACGCAGTATTTT
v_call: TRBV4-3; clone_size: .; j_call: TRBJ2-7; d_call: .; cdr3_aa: CASSQVTPGEGAVYEQYF; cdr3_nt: TGCGCCAGCAGCCAAGTCACCCCGGGGGAAGGCGCGGTATACGAGCAGTACTTC
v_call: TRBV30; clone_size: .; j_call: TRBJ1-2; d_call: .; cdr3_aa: CAWRNGGGYGYTF; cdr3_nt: TGTGCCTGGAGAAATGGGGGGGGCTATGGCTACACCTTC
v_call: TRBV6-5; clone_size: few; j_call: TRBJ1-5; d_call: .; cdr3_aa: CASSPTGSVNQPQHF; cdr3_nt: TGTGCCAGCAGTCCCACAGGGAGTGTTAATCAGCCCCAGCATTTT
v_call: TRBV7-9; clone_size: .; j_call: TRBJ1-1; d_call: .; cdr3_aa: CASSLRSVRGNTEAFF; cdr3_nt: TGTGCCAGCAGCCTAAGATCGGTAAGGGGGAACACTGAAGCTTTCTTT
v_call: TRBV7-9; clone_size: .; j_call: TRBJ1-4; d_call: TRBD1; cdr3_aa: CASSPGQAAGNEKLFF; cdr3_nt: TGTGCCAGCAGCCCCGGACAGGCCGCGGGCAATGAAAAACTGTTTTTT
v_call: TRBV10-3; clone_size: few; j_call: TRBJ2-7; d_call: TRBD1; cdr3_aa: CAIRAQGEREYEQYF; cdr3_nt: TGTGCCATCAGGGCCCAGGGGGAGAGGGAATACGAGCAGTACTTC
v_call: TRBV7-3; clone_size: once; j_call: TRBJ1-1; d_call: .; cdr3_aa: CASSDILRSMNTEAFF; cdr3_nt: TGTGCCAGCAGCGATATCTTGAGGTCAATGAACACTGAAGCTTTCTTT
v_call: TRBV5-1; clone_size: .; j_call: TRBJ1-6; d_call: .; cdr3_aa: CASSLELSGANSPLHF; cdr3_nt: TGCGCCAGCAGCTTGGAGCTGAGTGGGGCTAATTCACCCCTCCACTTT
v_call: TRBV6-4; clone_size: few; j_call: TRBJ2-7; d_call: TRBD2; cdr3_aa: CASIERGKKGPSRYEQYF; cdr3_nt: TGTGCCAGCATTGAGCGGGGGAAGAAGGGCCCTTCACGGTACGAGCAGTACTTC
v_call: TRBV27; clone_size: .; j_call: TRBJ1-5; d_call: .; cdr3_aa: CASTGGGNQPQHF; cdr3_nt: TGTGCCAGCACGGGGGGAGGAAATCAGCCCCAGCATTTT
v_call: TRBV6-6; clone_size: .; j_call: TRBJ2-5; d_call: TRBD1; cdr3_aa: CASSPDRAQETQYF; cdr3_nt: TGTGCCAGCAGTCCCGACAGGGCCCAAGAGACCCAGTACTTC
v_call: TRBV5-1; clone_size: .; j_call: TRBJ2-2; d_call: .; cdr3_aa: CASSKEGAIGELFF; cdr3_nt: TGCGCCAGCAGTAAGGAGGGGGCGATCGGGGAGCTGTTTTTT
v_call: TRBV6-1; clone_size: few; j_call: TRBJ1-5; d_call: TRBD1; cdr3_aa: CASSDEGAVYQPQHF; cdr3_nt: TGTGCCAGCAGTGACGAGGGGGCAGTCTATCAGCCCCAGCATTTT
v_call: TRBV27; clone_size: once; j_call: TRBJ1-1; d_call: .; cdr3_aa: CASSLLRGSPNTEAFF; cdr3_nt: TGTGCCAGCAGTTTACTCCGTGGGAGCCCTAACACTGAAGCTTTCTTT
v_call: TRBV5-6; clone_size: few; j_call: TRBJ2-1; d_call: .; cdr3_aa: CASSPQRGATNEQFF; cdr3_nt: TGTGCCAGCAGCCCTCAACGGGGGGCAACCAATGAGCAGTTCTTC
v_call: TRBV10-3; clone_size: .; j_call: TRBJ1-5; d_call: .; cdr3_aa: CAISEKGPDWDNQPQHF; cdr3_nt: TGTGCCATCAGTGAAAAAGGGCCGGACTGGGACAATCAGCCCCAGCATTTT
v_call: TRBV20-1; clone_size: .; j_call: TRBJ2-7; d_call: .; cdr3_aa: CSARGEEQYF; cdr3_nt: TGCAGTGCTAGAGGGGAGGAGCAGTACTTC
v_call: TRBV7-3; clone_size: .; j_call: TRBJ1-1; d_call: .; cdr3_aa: CASSEGAGPSTEAFF; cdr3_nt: TGTGCCAGCAGCGAAGGGGCAGGGCCGAGCACTGAAGCTTTCTTT